These 31 T cell receptor beta chains share one sample of origin, sequenced in a study of T-cell reconstitution after alpha-beta-depleted transplantation in children. Unique molecular identifiers were built into the TCRbeta library. A single record per CDR3 protein comes from TCRdb applying MiXCR to the PCR reads. The table has about 27,000 distinct CDR3 sequences, around 17% seen once; the top ten hold 35%. The sample was PBMCs, mostly from graft donor cells, taken 60 days after TCRalphabeta/CD19-depleted stem cell transplant. All receptors derive from a male patient aged 2 to 9 who had a stem cell transplant for acute lymphoblastic leukemia, so the T cells may come from the graft donor.

This clonotype was recorded many times. The chain combines TRBV4-3 with TRBJ2-5, with D unclear. V was clipped by 0 bases and J by 5 bases, with 10 bases between them. Germline values: CDR1 LGHNA, CDR2 YSLEER. The CDR3 sequence is 14 residues long. The CDR3 here is CASSQEFPAETQYF. The CDR3 DNA sequence: TGCGCCAGCAGCCAAGAGTTTCCCGCCGAGACCCAGTACTTC.

In this sample, this clonotype turned up a few times. The chain joins TRBV10-1 to TRBJ2-3; 13 bases agree with TRBD2. J was trimmed by 5 bases and V by 6 bases; bases with no gene match: 11. The CDR3 sequence is 17 residues long. In germline, CDR1 is WNHNN, CDR2 SYGVQD (reference sequence). The CDR3 DNA is TGCGCCAGCAGACCCCCACTAGCGGGAGGGCCACAAGATACGCAGTATTTT. It is translated as CASRPPLAGGPQDTQYF.

This clonotype was counted only a few times. The chain joins TRBV6-2 or TRBV6-3 to TRBJ2-3, with TRBD2 matching over 10 bases. With V trimmed by 2 bases and J by 2 bases, 7 bases remained unmatched. CDR3 length equals 17 residues. The germline V gene has CDR1 MNHEY and CDR2 SVGEGT. The CDR3 DNA reads as TGTGCCAGCAGTTACCCCCTAGCGGGAGCCTCCACAGATACGCAGTATTTT. Protein sequence: CASSYPLAGASTDTQYF.

This clonotype was picked up a small number of times. The rearrangement uses TRBV7-2 and TRBJ2-1; no clear D. The CDR3 runs to 13 residues. V lost 3 bases to trimming and J lost 4 bases, with 7 bases between them. The germline V gene encodes CDR1 SGHTA and CDR2 FQGNSA. For the CDR3, the DNA is TGTGCCAGCAGCTTGACACGGTACAATGAGCAGTTCTTC. Translation gives CASSLTRYNEQFF.

There are many counts of this clonotype. The V and J genes are TRBV6-2 or TRBV6-3 and TRBJ2-1, with 13 bases fitting TRBD2. The CDR3 loop spans 17 amino acids. Germline V gene lookup returns CDR1 MNHEY and CDR2 SVGEGT. V lost 5 bases and J lost 1; bases outside the gene matches: 5. DNA for the CDR3: TGTGCCAGCAGTCACAGGACTAGCGGGAGTTCCTACAATGAGCAGTTCTTC. Its translation is CASSHRTSGSSYNEQFF.

The CDR3 region is CATSPSGRPKNIQYF. The CDR3 DNA sequence: TGTGCCACGTCTCCGAGCGGGAGACCCAAAAACATTCAGTACTTC. V is TRBV7-7 and J is TRBJ2-4; 8 bases map to TRBD2. Germline CDR1 reads SSHAT; CDR2 reads FNYEAQ (reference sequence). The V gene end was trimmed by 10 bases and the J gene end by 2 bases; junction bases not matched to a gene: 10. This CDR3 comprises 15 residues. Full variable domain (rest looked up from reference TRBV7-7 and TRBJ2-4): GAGVSQSPRYKVTKRGQDVTLRCDPISSHATLYWYQQALGQGPEFLTYFNYEAQPDKSGLPSDRFSAERPEGSISTLTIQRTEQRDSAMYRCATSPSGRPKNIQYFGAGTRLSVL.

CDR3 residues: CASSLEGAGSYEKLFF. The CDR3 region has the DNA TGTGCCAGCAGCTTAGAAGGCGCGGGTTCCTATGAAAAACTGTTTTTT. V usage is TRBV7-9 and J usage is TRBJ1-4, with no clear D. Trimming stripped 1 base from V and 6 bases from J, with 15 bases between. This CDR3 is 16 amino acids long. Germline values: CDR1 SEHNR, CDR2 FQNEAQ (reference sequence).

This clonotype was picked up many times. This chain uses TRBV12-3 or TRBV12-4 with TRBJ1-5, with unresolved D. CDR3 size: 14 residues. V shed 6 bases and J shed 2 bases, with 11 bases lying between them. The CDR3 is CASRGWGGNQPQHF. DNA for the CDR3: TGTGCCAGCAGGGGCTGGGGTGGCAATCAGCCCCAGCATTTT.

The chain's CDR3 is CASGWDGVNTF. The CDR3 DNA is TGTGCTAGTGGTTGGGACGGCGTTAACACCTTC. V and J are TRBV12-5 and TRBJ1-2, with D maybe TRBD1 (5 bases). Germline V lookup: CDR1 LGHNT, CDR2 FRNRAP. The germline V and J ends were trimmed by 4 bases and 12 bases, with 12 bases remaining between them. CDR3 length equals 11 residues. Filled out from reference TRBV12-5 and TRBJ1-2, the complete variable domain reads DARVTQTPRHKVTEMGQEVTMRCQPILGHNTVFWYRQTMMQGLELLAYFRNRAPLDDSGMPKDRFSAEMPDATLATLKIQPSEPRDSAVYFCASGWDGVNTFGSGTRLTVV.

This clonotype appeared a few times. The chain combines TRBV29-1 with TRBJ2-3; D ambiguous. Trimming removed 6 bases from V and 0 bases from J, with 13 bases in between. Per the germline V gene, CDR1 is SQVTM and CDR2 is ANQGSEA. CDR3 length: 14 residues. In nucleotides, the CDR3 is TGCAGCGTCCAAACGCCCGCGAGCACAGATACGCAGTATTTT. As protein: CSVQTPASTDTQYF.

V is TRBV7-2 and J is TRBJ2-1; TRBD2 aligns across 9 bases. V gave up 5 bases and J gave up 5 bases; unmatched junction bases: 13. This CDR3 is 17 amino acids long. CDR1 and CDR2 from the germline V gene are SGHTA and FQGNSA. The DNA for the CDR3 is TGTGCCAGCAGCCATGTGGGATGGACTAGCGTCCACAATGAGCAGTTCTTC. This sequence encodes CASSHVGWTSVHNEQFF.

The chain is built from TRBV24-1 and TRBJ2-3; weak D call: TRBD1 (7 bases). V lost 10 bases and J 2 bases, leaving 15 bases between the germline ends. Germline-derived CDR1 and CDR2 are KGHDR and SFDVKD. The length of the CDR3 is 14 residues. The CDR3 loop reads CATTGASDTDTQYF. CDR3 in DNA: TGTGCCACTACAGGGGCTAGCGACACAGATACGCAGTATTTT.

This clonotype was counted ten times or more. The chain employs TRBV27 and TRBJ1-4; perhaps TRBD1 as D (6 bases). Trimming took 8 bases from V and 7 from J, leaving 14 bases between them. From germline, CDR1 is MNHEY and CDR2 SMNVEV (reference sequence). The CDR3 runs 13 residues. Written as DNA, the CDR3 is TGTGCCAGCGGACAGACAGAAACTGAAAAACTGTTTTTT. Translated: CASGQTETEKLFF.

This clonotype was observed at least ten times. The J gene is TRBJ2-1, the V gene TRBV9; D might be TRBD1 (6 bases). The CDR3 is 14 residues long. Germline lookup yields CDR1 SGDLS and CDR2 YYNGEE. The V and J ends lost 0 bases and 7 bases respectively, with 11 bases between them. The CDR3 reads CASSVAHRDNEQFF. The CDR3 DNA sequence: TGTGCCAGCAGCGTAGCCCACAGGGATAATGAGCAGTTCTTC.

This clonotype was seen only a few times. The chain is built from TRBV7-2 and TRBJ2-2; the D gene is possibly TRBD2 (5 bases). Germline CDR1 SGHTA, CDR2 FQGNSA. Trimming took 3 bases from V and 3 from J, leaving 8 bases between them. The CDR3 spans 14 residues. CDR3 amino acids: CASSLQADTGELFF. The CDR3 DNA reads TGTGCCAGCAGCTTGCAAGCGGACACCGGGGAGCTGTTTTTT.

The genes are TRBV15 and TRBJ2-4; D gene ambiguous. The germline V gene has CDR1 LNHNV and CDR2 YYDKDF (reference sequence). The CDR3 length is 13 residues. Deletions cut 9 bases from V and 0 bases from J, with 9 bases between. The CDR3 nucleotides are TGTGCCACGACCGGCCTAGCCAAAAACATTCAGTACTTC. Protein product: CATTGLAKNIQYF. The entire variable domain, with the rest obtained from reference TRBV15 and TRBJ2-4, is as follows: DAMVIQNPRYQVTQFGKPVTLSCSQTLNHNVMYWYQQKSSQAPKLLFHYYDKDFNNEADTPDNFQSRRPNTSFCFLDIRSPGLGDTAMYLCATTGLAKNIQYFGAGTRLSVL.

This clonotype was seen a few times. The V gene is TRBV7-6, the J gene TRBJ2-3; D is ambiguous. Per germline, CDR1 SGHVS and CDR2 FNYEAQ. Trimming shortened V by 5 bases and J by 2 bases, and 5 bases separated the two germline ends. The CDR3 covers 12 residues. CDR3 DNA sequence: TGTGCCAGCAGCAGATACACAGATACGCAGTATTTT. It codes for CASSRYTDTQYF.

This clonotype came up many times. The chain is built from TRBV20-1 and TRBJ2-1, with 7 bases lining up with TRBD2. The CDR3 length is 14 residues. Trimming cost V 5 bases and J 3 bases; bases outside gene matches: 7. CDR1 and CDR2 from the germline V gene are DFQATT and SNEGSKA (reference sequence). The CDR3 reads CSAGPVAGYNEQFF. As DNA, the CDR3 is TGCAGTGCTGGCCCCGTAGCGGGCTACAATGAGCAGTTCTTC.

This clonotype came up many times. The V call is TRBV7-7, the J call TRBJ2-3, with a weak D call TRBD2 (5 bases). Germline CDR1 reads SSHAT; CDR2 reads FNYEAQ (reference sequence). The germline V and J ends were trimmed by 1 base and 3 bases, with 11 bases remaining between them. The CDR3 is made up of 15 amino acids. The CDR3 is CASSLGLAETDTQYF. For the CDR3, the DNA is TGTGCCAGCAGCTTAGGTCTAGCTGAAACAGATACGCAGTATTTT.

This chain links TRBV4-3 with TRBJ2-2; D may correspond to TRBD1 or TRBD2 (5 bases each). Germline CDR1 and CDR2: LGHNA and YSLEER. The CDR3 extends over 16 amino acids. Trimming removed 6 bases at V and 6 bases at J, with 20 bases between. CDR3 sequence (DNA): TGCGCCAGCAGTACAGATCCGGGACCGTCCTCCGGGGAGCTGTTTTTT. Its translation is CASSTDPGPSSGELFF.

This clonotype was seen only a few times. No DNA is shown, since the ends of the CDR3 on it are uncertain; the CDR3 is the one TCRdb lists. J is TRBJ1-5 and V is TRBV28; the table's D call, TRBD1, was not checked against the DNA. The CDR3 spans 14 residues, counting both ends. Germline V lookup: CDR1 MDHEN, CDR2 SYDVKM. The chain's CDR3 is CASSFGAGNQPQHF.

The chain uses TRBV11-2 and TRBJ2-1; the D gene is possibly TRBD1 (8 bases). Germline CDR1 and CDR2: SGHAT and FQNNGV. The germline V and J ends were trimmed by 1 base and 3 bases, with 19 bases remaining between them. This CDR3 has 18 amino acids. CDR3 residues: CASSLVSSGTGIYNEQFF. CDR3 nucleotides: TGTGCCAGCAGCTTAGTTTCCAGCGGGACAGGTATCTACAATGAGCAGTTCTTC.

The V and J genes are TRBV6-1 and TRBJ2-3, with 9 positions matching TRBD1. The CDR3 contains 16 residues. Germline-derived CDR1 and CDR2 are MNHNS and SASEGT. V lost 6 bases, J lost 3 bases, and 10 bases stayed unmatched. CDR3 residues: CASREYYGQGTDTQYF. The CDR3 nucleotides are TGTGCCAGCAGGGAATACTACGGACAGGGGACAGATACGCAGTATTTT.

This clonotype was detected only a few times. The chain is built from TRBV3-1 and TRBJ1-4, with 8 bases aligning to TRBD1. The CDR3 sequence is 13 residues long. After removal of 8 bases from V and 9 bases from J, the junction contained 8 bases not matched to a gene. Germline V lookup: CDR1 LGHDT, CDR2 YNNKEL (reference sequence). The CDR3 loop is CASRRGQGQKLFF. CDR3 nucleotide sequence: TGTGCCAGCCGAAGAGGACAGGGCCAAAAACTGTTTTTT.

The chain links TRBV10-3 to TRBJ1-2; 7 positions match TRBD1. This CDR3 contains 13 residues. The V and J ends lost 8 bases and 5 bases, in that order; junction bases with no gene match: 8. CDR1 is ENHRY and CDR2 is SYGVKD in the germline V gene. As DNA, the CDR3 is TGTGCCATCGGGAGAGACAGGGATTATGGCTACACCTTC. This translates into CAIGRDRDYGYTF.

At least ten counts were recorded for this clonotype. This sequence joins TRBV29-1 and TRBJ2-1, with D tentatively TRBD2 (6 bases). Germline CDR1 SQVTM, CDR2 ANQGSEA. CDR3 length: 13 residues. This CDR3 is CSGGRRDYNEQFF. In DNA form, the CDR3 reads TGCAGTGGCGGAAGGAGGGACTACAATGAGCAGTTCTTC.

CDR3 loop: CASSLEVGTSGINEQFF. The CDR3 DNA reads TGTGCCAGCAGCTTAGAGGTGGGGACTAGCGGGATTAATGAGCAGTTCTTC. The rearrangement uses TRBV11-2 and TRBJ2-1, with 13 bases aligning to TRBD2. Germline V gene lookup returns CDR1 SGHAT and CDR2 FQNNGV. The CDR3 runs to 17 residues. J lost 7 bases, V lost 0 bases, and 6 bases had no gene match.

The V and J genes are TRBV9 and TRBJ1-1; weak D call: TRBD1 (6 bases). This CDR3 is built from 14 residues. Trimming removed 3 bases at V and 5 bases at J, with 14 bases between. The V gene's germline CDR1 is SGDLS and CDR2 YYNGEE. CDR3 coding DNA: TGTGCCAGCAGCGAAAGGGGGGCTTTTACTGAAGCTTTCTTT. Its protein is CASSERGAFTEAFF.

This clonotype was recorded a few times. The rearrangement joins TRBV6-1 to TRBJ2-7, with 8 bases identical to TRBD1. J gave up 3 bases and V 2 bases, and 6 bases lay outside the gene matches. The CDR3 has 15 residues. Germline V gives CDR1 MNHNS, CDR2 SASEGT. CDR3 in amino acids: CASSEIGQGFYEQYF. The CDR3 nucleotides read TGTGCCAGCAGTGAAATAGGACAGGGATTCTACGAGCAGTACTTC.

This clonotype was seen repeatedly, ten times or more. The chain uses TRBV20-1 and TRBJ2-1, with TRBD2 matching over 9 bases. The CDR3 covers 15 residues. With V trimmed by 4 bases and J by 2 bases, 6 bases remained unmatched. Germline lookup yields CDR1 DFQATT and CDR2 SNEGSKA (reference sequence). This chain's CDR3 is CSATGTSRTYNEQFF. The CDR3 region has the DNA TGCAGTGCTACCGGGACTAGCAGAACCTACAATGAGCAGTTCTTC.

The genes are TRBV5-1 and TRBJ2-2; D remains ambiguous. V lost 3 bases and J 0 bases, leaving 3 bases between the germline ends. There are 13 residues in the CDR3. Per germline, CDR1 SGHRS and CDR2 YFSETQ. This CDR3 reads CASSSTNTGELFF. The CDR3 DNA follows: TGCGCCAGCAGCTCAACGAACACCGGGGAGCTGTTTTTT.